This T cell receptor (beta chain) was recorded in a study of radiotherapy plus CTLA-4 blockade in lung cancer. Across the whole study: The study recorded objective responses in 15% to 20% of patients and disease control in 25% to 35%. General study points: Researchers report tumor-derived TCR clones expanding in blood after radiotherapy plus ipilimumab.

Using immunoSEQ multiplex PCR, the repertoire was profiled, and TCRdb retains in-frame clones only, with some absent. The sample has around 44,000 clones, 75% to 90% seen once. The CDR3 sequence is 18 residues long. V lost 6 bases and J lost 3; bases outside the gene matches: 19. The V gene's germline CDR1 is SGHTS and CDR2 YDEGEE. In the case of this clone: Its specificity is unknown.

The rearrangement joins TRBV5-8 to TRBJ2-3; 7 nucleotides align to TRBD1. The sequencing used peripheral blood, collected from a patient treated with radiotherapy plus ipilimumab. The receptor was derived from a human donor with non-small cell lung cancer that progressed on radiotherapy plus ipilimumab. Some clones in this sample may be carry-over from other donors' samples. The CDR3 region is CASTAWRQGIGSTDTQYF. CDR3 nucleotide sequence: TGTGCCAGCACCGCCTGGAGACAGGGAATAGGATCGACAGATACGCAGTATTTT.